This TCR beta chain was sequenced in a study of T cell repertoires in cytomegalovirus infection. For the study at large: Recently identified HLA-C-restricted and well-studied HLA-B-restricted CMV epitopes were used. Indicated by public TCR beta signatures were CMV infection and matching HLA type. Points from the study as a whole: Pooled public TCR beta family frequency picked out CMV carriers with the relevant HLA. CMV-specific TCR beta clonotypes restricted by HLA-C were the ones dominating the ex vivo response.

As for this clonotype: Its antigen remains unidentified.

Germline loops: CDR1 DFQATT, CDR2 SNEGSKA (reference sequence). This CDR3 is 15 amino acids long. V was pared by 0 bases and J by 8 bases, with 9 bases of the junction left unmatched. TCRdb redid the calling of the reads with MiXCR, one entry per CDR3 protein. The sample records a few hundred thousand distinct CDR3 sequences, approximately 22% being singletons. The sample here was cultured PBMCs, taken from culture after CMV antigen stimulation. The receptor was derived from a human donor in good health (CMV status not recorded). Some clones in this sample may be carry-over from other donors' samples. The chain is built from TRBV20-1 and TRBJ2-1; the match to TRBD2 covers 8 bases. The CDR3 bases are TGCAGTGCTAGAGATCCAGCGGGAGATGTCGATGAGCAGTTCTTC. Its protein product is CSARDPAGDVDEQFF.